These T cell receptor beta chains were read from a single sample in a study of regulatory T cells in long-lasting Graves disease. Each CDR3 protein is one row after TCRdb ran MiXCR on the multiplex PCR reads. The sample lists 700,000 or so distinct CDR3 sequences; approximately 31% were seen once. Specimen: peripheral blood mononuclear cells (PBMCs), collected when the disease was refractory, from a patient treated with antithyroid drugs. The receptors were sampled from a female donor with Graves disease. Both conserved end residues are trimmed from each CDR3. Each record gives: J gene, V gene, CDR3 protein.

j_gene: TRBJ1-2; v_gene: TRBV13; CDR3aa: ASSSSGQGYYGYT
j_gene: TRBJ1-1; v_gene: TRBV2; CDR3aa: ASSRTVYEAF
j_gene: TRBJ1-1; v_gene: TRBV18; CDR3aa: ASSPGLVHEAF
j_gene: TRBJ1-5; v_gene: TRBV2; CDR3aa: ASRAGENQPQH
j_gene: TRBJ1-5; v_gene: TRBV15; CDR3aa: ATSSRRPNQPQH
j_gene: TRBJ2-7; v_gene: TRBV9; CDR3aa: ASSVREDPYEQY
j_gene: TRBJ2-7; v_gene: TRBV20-1; CDR3aa: SASTRREGNSYEQY
j_gene: TRBJ1-5; v_gene: TRBV19; CDR3aa: ASSEGESNQPQH
j_gene: TRBJ2-5; v_gene: TRBV27; CDR3aa: ASSSITDRGSVAETQY
j_gene: TRBJ1-1; v_gene: TRBV29-1; CDR3aa: SVERRLNTEAF
j_gene: TRBJ2-7; v_gene: TRBV27; CDR3aa: ASSFRPGTFMYEQY
j_gene: TRBJ1-4; v_gene: TRBV18; CDR3aa: ASSPPLGRPMGEKLF
j_gene: TRBJ1-3; v_gene: TRBV12-3/TRBV12-4; CDR3aa: VSSQSWAANTIY
j_gene: TRBJ2-5; v_gene: TRBV27; CDR3aa: ASSLGTPRETQY
j_gene: TRBJ1-3; v_gene: TRBV11-2; CDR3aa: ASSLKRQGVGNTIY
j_gene: TRBJ1-4; v_gene: TRBV5-1; CDR3aa: ASSLDNPSTNEKLF
j_gene: TRBJ2-7; v_gene: TRBV12-5; CDR3aa: SSGLWLAPEQY
j_gene: TRBJ2-3; v_gene: TRBV6-1; CDR3aa: ASSLRETSTDTQY
j_gene: TRBJ1-2; v_gene: TRBV6-5; CDR3aa: ASSYSEGTNYGYT
j_gene: TRBJ2-7; v_gene: TRBV29-1; CDR3aa: SVVGPTYEQY
j_gene: TRBJ2-7; v_gene: TRBV29-1; CDR3aa: SVRLAGGVEQY
j_gene: TRBJ2-2; v_gene: TRBV11-2; CDR3aa: ASSLRLKFTGELF
j_gene: TRBJ1-2; v_gene: TRBV7-9; CDR3aa: ASTLGRVVNYGYT
j_gene: TRBJ2-5; v_gene: TRBV7-9; CDR3aa: ASSLGWDRGRETQY
j_gene: TRBJ2-4; v_gene: TRBV29-1; CDR3aa: SVWTVAKNIQY
j_gene: TRBJ1-1; v_gene: TRBV2; CDR3aa: ATGTGGGTEAF
j_gene: TRBJ1-2; v_gene: TRBV7-3; CDR3aa: ASSKNRAVGYT
j_gene: TRBJ2-5; v_gene: TRBV12-3/TRBV12-4; CDR3aa: ASSGSEQETQY